Listed here are 28 T cell receptor beta chains from one sample, sequenced in a study of cytomegalovirus exposure and HLA in healthy donors. Data came from immunoSEQ multiplex PCR; TCRdb stores just in-frame clones and leaves some out. The sample contains 200,000 to 250,000 clones, 65% to 85% of which appear only once. What was sequenced was PBMCs. These receptors originate from a young woman in good health and CMV-seropositive.

The genes are TRBV5-1 and TRBJ2-5, with 10 bases fitting TRBD2. The CDR3 extends over 17 amino acids. Per the germline V gene, CDR1 is SGHRS and CDR2 is YFSETQ. V gave up 2 bases and J gave up 2 bases; unmatched junction bases: 9. In nucleotides, the CDR3 is TGCGCCAGCAGCTTAAGCGGGAGGGCCATATGGCAAGAGACCCAGTACTTC. Translated: CASSLSGRAIWQETQYF.

The CDR3 reads CASSSLASLAKNIQYF. The CDR3, as DNA: TGTGCCAGCAGTTCTCTAGCGTCTCTAGCCAAAAACATTCAGTACTTC. The chain links TRBV6-5 to TRBJ2-4; TRBD2 might be the D (6 bases). Germline loops: CDR1 MNHEY, CDR2 SVGAGI. Trimming removed 4 bases from V and 0 bases from J, with 13 bases in between. This CDR3 spans 16 amino acids.

This chain joins TRBV13 and TRBJ1-5; D is undetermined. Trimming stripped 3 bases from V and 5 bases from J, with 5 bases between. The CDR3 is made up of 12 amino acids. The germline CDR1 and CDR2 sequences are PRHDT and FYEKMQ (reference sequence). The CDR3 protein is CASSLAHQPQHF. The CDR3 DNA reads as TGTGCCAGCAGCTTGGCCCATCAGCCCCAGCATTTT.

CDR3: CAWVLQGAHLSGNTIYF. Written as DNA, the CDR3 is TGTGCCTGGGTTCTTCAGGGGGCCCATCTCTCTGGAAACACCATATATTTT. The chain has TRBV30 and TRBJ1-3; 8 nucleotides line up with TRBD1. The germline V gene has CDR1 GTSNPN and CDR2 SVGIG (reference sequence). After removal of 5 bases from V and 0 bases from J, the junction contained 12 bases not matched to a gene. This CDR3 contains 17 residues.

The gene calls are TRBV5-6 and TRBJ1-1; weak D call: TRBD1 (6 bases). Germline V gene lookup returns CDR1 SGHDT and CDR2 YYEEEE. Trimming left V 0 bases short and J 9 bases short, with 15 bases between. The CDR3 length is 14 residues. The CDR3 here is CASSLAYGGRKAFF. CDR3 nucleotides: TGTGCCAGCAGCTTGGCATACGGGGGCCGCAAAGCTTTCTTT.

V is TRBV18 and J is TRBJ1-3; D is perhaps TRBD1 (5 bases). V lost 3 bases to trimming and J lost 0 bases, with 15 bases between them. The CDR3 runs to 17 residues. Germline-derived CDR1 and CDR2 are KGHSH and LQKENI. CDR3 sequence: CASSPVPDTSSGNTIYF. The CDR3 DNA sequence: TGTGCCAGCTCACCGGTCCCGGACACGAGCTCTGGAAACACCATATATTTT.

This clone was found a few times. The chain has TRBV11-3 and TRBJ1-3; D is unclear. V was shortened by 5 bases and J by 2 bases, with 7 bases between the two germline ends. The CDR3 has 13 amino acids. Germline CDR1 reads SGHNT; CDR2 reads YENEEA. In DNA form, the CDR3 reads TGTGCCAGCAGCGAGGATGCTGGAAACACCATATATTTT. It yields the protein CASSEDAGNTIYF.

This chain uses TRBV2 with TRBJ1-5; D might be TRBD1 (6 bases). V was trimmed by 8 bases and J by 6 bases, leaving 14 bases between them. Germline assignment: CDR1 SNHLY and CDR2 FYNNEI. This CDR3 has 13 residues. The CDR3 is CASARTDFQPQHF. CDR3 nucleotide sequence: TGTGCCAGCGCGCGGACAGATTTTCAGCCCCAGCATTTT.

This clone appeared a single time. V gene TRBV19 combines with J gene TRBJ1-2; no definite D call. Trimming took off 4 bases at V and 0 bases at J, with 6 bases between the two ends. The CDR3 loop spans 13 amino acids. Germline CDR1 reads LNHDA; CDR2 reads SQIVND (reference sequence). CDR3 coding DNA: TGTGCCAGTAGTAATCTTGCTAACTATGGCTACACCTTC. It codes for CASSNLANYGYTF.

This chain joins TRBV2 and TRBJ2-7; D perhaps matches TRBD2 (5 bases). Germline CDR1 reads SNHLY; CDR2 reads FYNNEI. This CDR3 is built from 14 residues. Trimming took 7 bases from V and 5 from J, leaving 18 bases between them. DNA of the CDR3: TGTGCCAGCACATCAGCGGACCTACCCCACGAGCAGTACTTC. Protein sequence: CASTSADLPHEQYF.

The chain recombines TRBV9 with TRBJ2-2; D is perhaps TRBD2 (6 bases). This CDR3 region has 16 residues. Looked up from germline, CDR1 is SGDLS and CDR2 is YYNGEE. Trimming removed 4 bases at V and 3 bases at J, with 16 bases between. The CDR3 reads CASSPRVAEYTGELFF. The CDR3 DNA is TGTGCCAGCAGCCCAAGAGTAGCGGAGTACACCGGGGAGCTGTTTTTT.

The chain employs TRBV6-1 and TRBJ2-7, with TRBD1 matching over 10 bases. Unmatched junction bases numbered 8, after V lost 5 bases and J lost 4 bases. The CDR3 totals 15 residues. Germline V gives CDR1 MNHNS, CDR2 SASEGT. CDR3 region: CASSTGTGDQYEQYF. The CDR3 DNA follows: TGTGCCAGCAGTACCGGGACAGGGGATCAATACGAGCAGTACTTC.

This chain joins TRBV12-1 and TRBJ2-2; the table's D call, TRBD2, has no DNA check behind it. TRBV12-1 is a recognized pseudogene. The CDR3 is 18 amino acids. Here the CDR3 reads CASSFPGVIAENTGELFF. The DNA of the CDR3 is TGTGCCAGCAGCTTTCCCGGTGTGATAGCGGAAAACACCGGGGAGCTGTTTTTT.

CDR3 protein: CASSLSAREGSGYTF. The CDR3 DNA sequence: TGTGCCAGCAGCTTATCCGCCAGGGAAGGCAGTGGCTACACCTTC. The chain employs TRBV7-9 and TRBJ1-2, with a possible D match to TRBD1 (5 bases). There are 15 residues in the CDR3. V lost 2 bases and J lost 7, with 17 bases in between. CDR1 SEHNR and CDR2 FQNEAQ come from the germline V gene (reference sequence). Complete variable domain (other parts from reference TRBV7-9 and TRBJ1-2): DTGVSQNPRHKITKRGQNVTFRCDPISEHNRLYWYRQTLGQGPEFLTYFQNEAQLEKSRLLSDRFSAERPKGSFSTLEIQRTEQGDSAMYLCASSLSAREGSGYTFGSGTRLTVV.

A single count supports this clone. The chain has TRBV9 and TRBJ2-1; 10 bases match TRBD2. The CDR3 sequence is 18 residues long. V dropped 3 bases and J dropped 1; count of bases not matched to a gene: 10. Germline CDR1 and CDR2: SGDLS and YYNGEE. CDR3 residues: CASSAAGTSARSYNEQFF. DNA for the CDR3: TGTGCCAGCAGCGCCGCCGGGACTAGCGCCCGGTCCTACAATGAGCAGTTCTTC. Looking up the rest from reference TRBV9 and TRBJ2-1 gives the full variable domain: DSGVTQTPKHLITATGQRVTLRCSPRSGDLSVYWYQQSLDQGLQFLIQYYNGEERAKGNILERFSAQQFPDLHSELNLSSLELGDSALYFCASSAAGTSARSYNEQFFGPGTRLTVL.

This chain uses TRBV7-8 with TRBJ2-6; D ambiguous. In germline, CDR1 is SGHVS, CDR2 FQNEAQ. V lost 1 base, J lost 4 bases, and 5 bases lay in between. The CDR3 has 14 amino acids. CDR3 nucleotides: TGTGCCAGCAGCTTAGGGACCGGGGCCAACGTCCTGACTTTC. Protein sequence: CASSLGTGANVLTF.

This clone showed up just a few times. V is TRBV5-6 and J is TRBJ1-4; TRBD1 matches at 8 bases. This CDR3 region has 15 residues. The V segment lost 4 bases and the J segment 3 bases; nucleotides outside the gene matches: 5. The germline CDR1 and CDR2 sequences are SGHDT and YYEEEE. CDR3 residues: CASSRTGISNEKLFF. In DNA, the CDR3 is TGTGCCAGCAGCCGGACAGGGATTTCTAATGAAAAACTGTTTTTT.

The rearrangement joins TRBV27 to TRBJ2-1; D is perhaps TRBD1 (5 bases). Germline V gene lookup returns CDR1 MNHEY and CDR2 SMNVEV (reference sequence). The V gene lost 1 base and the J gene lost 0 bases, with 10 bases spanning the gap. This CDR3 has 16 residues. The CDR3 coding sequence is TGTGCCAGCAGTTTATGGGGTCAGGGCTCCTACAATGAGCAGTTCTTC. Translating gives CASSLWGQGSYNEQFF.

The chain is built from TRBV30 and TRBJ1-1; D remains unclear. Trimming stripped 0 bases from V and 1 base from J, with 15 bases between. The CDR3 extends over 16 amino acids. In germline, CDR1 is GTSNPN, CDR2 SVGIG (reference sequence). The CDR3: CAWSVLVRNKNTEAFF. Here the CDR3 DNA reads TGTGCCTGGAGTGTACTTGTAAGGAATAAGAACACTGAAGCTTTCTTT.

The V call is TRBV5-1, the J call TRBJ1-1; 8 positions match TRBD1. Germline V gene sequence: CDR1 SGHRS, CDR2 YFSETQ. V trimming: 2 bases; J trimming: 8 bases; junction bases outside the gene matches: 8. There are 14 residues in the CDR3. The CDR3 DNA is TGCGCCAGCAGCTTCCGGACAGGGACGGGAGAAGCTTTCTTT. This translates into CASSFRTGTGEAFF.

Note on this clone: Different DNA sequences within this sample yield the same CDR3. The rearrangement links TRBV28 to TRBJ2-1; D uncertain. This CDR3 contains 12 residues. From germline, CDR1 is MDHEN and CDR2 SYDVKM. V dropped 6 bases and J dropped 4 bases, with 7 bases sitting between them. The CDR3 loop is CASSLSYNEQFF. Written as DNA, the CDR3 is TGTGCCAGCAGCCTCTCTTACAATGAGCAGTTCTTC.

The CDR3 protein is CASSQGQGPSNEQFF. Written as DNA, the CDR3 is TGCGCCAGCAGCCAAGGGCAGGGCCCCTCCAATGAGCAGTTCTTC. V and J are TRBV4-1 and TRBJ2-1, with D maybe TRBD1 (5 bases). The CDR3 extends over 15 amino acids. V gave up 1 base and J gave up 6 bases, with 13 bases separating them. Germline values: CDR1 MGHRA, CDR2 YSYEKL.

The rearrangement links TRBV7-2 to TRBJ2-1; possibly TRBD1 for D (5 bases). CDR1 is SGHTA, CDR2 FQGNSA, per germline. The CDR3 extends over 16 amino acids. V was trimmed by 5 bases and J by 4 bases, leaving 18 bases between them. In DNA form, the CDR3 reads TGTGCCAGCAGCCGAGGTCGGACATGGGGTTACAATGAGCAGTTCTTC. Translation: CASSRGRTWGYNEQFF.

V usage is TRBV27 and J usage is TRBJ1-1, with D perhaps matching TRBD1 (6 bases). V was pared by 3 bases and J by 9 bases, with 14 bases between. The CDR3 sequence is 13 residues long. In germline, CDR1 is MNHEY, CDR2 SMNVEV (reference sequence). The CDR3 DNA follows: TGTGCCAGCAGTTTCGGACAGCGGCAGAAAGCTTTCTTT. This gives the protein CASSFGQRQKAFF.

J is TRBJ1-4 and V is TRBV14, with D possibly TRBD1 on 6 matching bases. CDR1 is SGHDN and CDR2 is FVKESK in the germline V gene. Between the trimmed V and J ends, which lost 1 base and 5 bases, there was a span of 17 bases. The CDR3 has 17 amino acids. This CDR3 is CASSQVLYRAPNEKLFF. Written as DNA, the CDR3 is TGTGCCAGCAGCCAAGTACTATACAGGGCCCCGAATGAAAAACTGTTTTTT.

The rearrangement links TRBV7-2 to TRBJ1-1; 10 bases are shared with TRBD1. The V segment lost 4 bases and the J segment 2 bases; nucleotides outside the gene matches: 7. Germline CDR1 is SGHTA and CDR2 is FQGNSA. This CDR3 has 16 amino acids. Here the CDR3 reads CASSSHGTGANTEAFF. CDR3 DNA: TGTGCCAGCAGCTCCCATGGGACAGGGGCTAACACTGAAGCTTTCTTT.

The chain links TRBV25-1 to TRBJ1-5; a weak D match, TRBD1 (5 bases). The CDR3 covers 14 residues. The germline CDR1 and CDR2 sequences are MGHDK and SYGVNS. V was cut by 8 bases and J by 2 bases, with 13 bases left in between. Written as DNA, the CDR3 is TGTGCCAGCTCGGAGGGGCGGGGCAATCAGCCCCAGCATTTT. Amino acid sequence: CASSEGRGNQPQHF.

This chain joins TRBV10-3 and TRBJ1-1; 7 bases map to TRBD1. Germline V CDR1 and CDR2: ENHRY, SYGVKD. This CDR3 contains 14 residues. The V and J ends lost 5 bases and 7 bases, in that order; junction bases with no gene match: 10. CDR3 sequence: CAISSGGRNSEAFF. The CDR3 coding sequence is TGTGCCATCAGTTCAGGGGGGCGGAATAGTGAAGCTTTCTTT.